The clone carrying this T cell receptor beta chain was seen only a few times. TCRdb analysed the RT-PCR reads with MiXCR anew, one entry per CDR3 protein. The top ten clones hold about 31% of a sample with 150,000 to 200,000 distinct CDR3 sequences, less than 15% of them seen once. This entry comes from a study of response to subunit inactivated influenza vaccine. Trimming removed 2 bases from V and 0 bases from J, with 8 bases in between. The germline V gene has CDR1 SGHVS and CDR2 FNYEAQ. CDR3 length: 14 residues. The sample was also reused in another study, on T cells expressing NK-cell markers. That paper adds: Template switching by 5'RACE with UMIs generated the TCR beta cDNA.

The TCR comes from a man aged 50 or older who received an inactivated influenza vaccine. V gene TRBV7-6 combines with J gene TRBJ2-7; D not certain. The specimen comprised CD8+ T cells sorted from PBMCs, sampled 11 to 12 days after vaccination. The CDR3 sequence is CASSLSEDSYEQYF. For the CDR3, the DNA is TGTGCCAGCAGCTTATCGGAAGACTCCTACGAGCAGTACTTC. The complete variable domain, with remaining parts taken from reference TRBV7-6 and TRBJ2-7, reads GAGVSQSPRYKVTKRGQDVALRCDPISGHVSLYWYRQALGQGPEFLTYFNYEAQQDKSGLPNDRFSAERPEGSISTLTIQRTEQRDSAMYRCASSLSEDSYEQYFGPGTRLTVT.